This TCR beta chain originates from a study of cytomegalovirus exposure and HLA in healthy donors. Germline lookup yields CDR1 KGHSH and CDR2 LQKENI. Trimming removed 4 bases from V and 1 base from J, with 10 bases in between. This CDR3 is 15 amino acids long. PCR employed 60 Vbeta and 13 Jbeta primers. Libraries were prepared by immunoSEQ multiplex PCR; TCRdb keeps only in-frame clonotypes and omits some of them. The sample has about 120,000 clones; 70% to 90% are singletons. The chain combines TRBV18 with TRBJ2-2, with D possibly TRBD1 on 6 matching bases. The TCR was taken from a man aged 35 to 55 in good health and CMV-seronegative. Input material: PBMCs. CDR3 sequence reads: CASSRWTENTGELFF. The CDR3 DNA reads TGTGCCAGCTCACGGTGGACAGAGAACACCGGGGAGCTGTTTTTT.